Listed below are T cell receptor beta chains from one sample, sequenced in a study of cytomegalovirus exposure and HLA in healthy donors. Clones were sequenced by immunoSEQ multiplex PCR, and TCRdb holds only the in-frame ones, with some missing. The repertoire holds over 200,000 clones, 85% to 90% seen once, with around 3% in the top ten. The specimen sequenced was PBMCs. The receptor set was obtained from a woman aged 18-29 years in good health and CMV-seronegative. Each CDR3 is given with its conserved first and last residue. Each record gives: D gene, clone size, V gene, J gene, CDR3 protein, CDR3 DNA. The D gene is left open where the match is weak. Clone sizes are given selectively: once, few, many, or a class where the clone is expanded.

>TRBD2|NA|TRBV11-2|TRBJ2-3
CASSLAAGGMTDTQYF
TGTGCCAGCAGCTTAGCAGCGGGAGGGATGACAGATACGCAGTATTTT
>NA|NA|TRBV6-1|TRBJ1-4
CASRGVNGEKLFF
TGTGCCAGCAGAGGGGTAAACGGTGAAAAACTGTTTTTT
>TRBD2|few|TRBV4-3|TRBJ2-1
CASSRDGGSYNEQFF
TGCGCCAGCAGCCGAGACGGGGGGTCTTACAATGAGCAGTTCTTC
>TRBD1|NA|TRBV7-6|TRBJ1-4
CASSPGTEEKLFF
TGTGCCAGCAGCCCCGGGACAGAGGAAAAACTGTTTTTT
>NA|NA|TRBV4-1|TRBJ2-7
CASSQYAAEPIYEQYF
TGCGCCAGCAGCCAATACGCGGCGGAACCAATCTACGAGCAGTACTTC
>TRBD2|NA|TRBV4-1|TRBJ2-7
CASSQSPSGSPSYEQYF
TGCGCCAGCAGCCAATCACCGAGCGGGAGCCCTTCCTACGAGCAGTACTTC
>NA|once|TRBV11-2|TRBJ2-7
CASSLFLAYEQYF
TGTGCCAGCAGCTTATTTTTAGCCTACGAGCAGTACTTC
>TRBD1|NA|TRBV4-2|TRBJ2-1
CASSQNAGQGRVNEQFF
TGTGCCAGCAGCCAGAACGCGGGACAGGGTAGGGTCAATGAGCAGTTCTTC
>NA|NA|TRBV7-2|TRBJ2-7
CASSEMTVSSYEQYF
TGTGCCAGCAGCGAGATGACAGTAAGCTCGTACGAGCAGTACTTC
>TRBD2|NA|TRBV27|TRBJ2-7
CASSLGLGGEQYF
TGTGCCAGCAGCTTGGGGTTGGGGGGGGAGCAGTACTTC
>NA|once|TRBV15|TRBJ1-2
CATSRAASGRRRGYTF
TGTGCCACCAGCAGAGCGGCGTCAGGCCGCAGGAGGGGCTACACCTTC
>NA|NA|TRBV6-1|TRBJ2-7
CASSEVSRDLSYEQYF
TGTGCCAGCAGTGAAGTTAGCAGGGATCTCTCCTACGAGCAGTACTTC
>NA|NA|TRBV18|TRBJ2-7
CASSPQGGEQYF
TGTGCCAGCTCACCCCAAGGAGGCGAGCAGTACTTC
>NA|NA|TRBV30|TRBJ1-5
CAWNKDSGQPQHF
TGTGCCTGGAACAAGGACAGCGGTCAGCCCCAGCATTTT
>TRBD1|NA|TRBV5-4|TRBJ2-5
CASSSGQGMDGETQYF
TGTGCCAGCAGCAGTGGACAGGGGATGGATGGGGAGACCCAGTACTTC
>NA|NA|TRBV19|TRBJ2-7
CASSRQEQGEQYF
TGTGCCAGTAGCAGACAGGAGCAGGGCGAGCAGTACTTC
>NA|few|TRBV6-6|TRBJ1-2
CASSLPGTNYGYTF
TGTGCCAGCAGCCTCCCAGGGACTAACTATGGCTACACCTTC
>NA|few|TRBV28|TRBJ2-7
CASSFQEQYF
TGTGCCAGCAGTTTCCAGGAGCAGTACTTC
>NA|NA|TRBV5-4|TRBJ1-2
CASSLVEGANYGYTF
TGTGCCAGCAGCTTGGTGGAGGGTGCTAACTATGGCTACACCTTC
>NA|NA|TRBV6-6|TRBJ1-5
CASSYDSYSNQPQHF
TGTGCCAGCAGTTATGATAGCTATAGCAATCAGCCCCAGCATTTT
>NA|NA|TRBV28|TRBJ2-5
CASRSRVAETQYF
TGTGCCAGCAGGAGTCGGGTGGCGGAGACCCAGTACTTC
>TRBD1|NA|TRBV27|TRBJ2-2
CASSEGTGLTGELFF
TGTGCCAGCTCCGAGGGGACAGGGCTCACCGGGGAGCTGTTTTTT
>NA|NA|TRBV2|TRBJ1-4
CASSVAGNNEKLFF
TGTGCCAGCAGTGTCGCAGGGAATAATGAAAAACTGTTTTTT
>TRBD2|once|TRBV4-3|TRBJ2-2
CASSQDNSGIGELFF
TGCGCCAGCAGCCAGGACAATAGCGGGATCGGGGAGCTGTTTTTT
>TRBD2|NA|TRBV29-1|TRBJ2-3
CSVGYGRAGDTQYF
TGCAGCGTTGGATACGGGAGGGCGGGGGATACGCAGTATTTT
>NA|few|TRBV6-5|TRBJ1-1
CASSRGSQVPEAFF
TGTGCCAGCAGCAGGGGCAGCCAAGTTCCTGAAGCTTTCTTT
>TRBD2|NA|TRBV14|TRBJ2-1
CASSQELAVQQFF
TGTGCCAGCAGCCAAGAGCTAGCGGTTCAGCAGTTCTTC
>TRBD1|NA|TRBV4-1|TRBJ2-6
CASSHTGVGANVLTF
TGCGCCAGCAGCCATACAGGGGTGGGGGCCAACGTCCTGACTTTC
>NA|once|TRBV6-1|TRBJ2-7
CASSEFDSNYEQYF
TGTGCCAGCAGTGAATTTGACAGTAACTACGAGCAGTACTTC
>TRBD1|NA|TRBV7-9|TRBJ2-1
CASSSTGGAYNEQFF
TGTGCCAGCAGCTCCACAGGGGGCGCATACAATGAGCAGTTCTTC
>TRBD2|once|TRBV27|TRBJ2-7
CASSPRTSGSREQYF
TGTGCCAGCAGCCCTCGGACTAGCGGGAGTAGGGAGCAGTACTTC